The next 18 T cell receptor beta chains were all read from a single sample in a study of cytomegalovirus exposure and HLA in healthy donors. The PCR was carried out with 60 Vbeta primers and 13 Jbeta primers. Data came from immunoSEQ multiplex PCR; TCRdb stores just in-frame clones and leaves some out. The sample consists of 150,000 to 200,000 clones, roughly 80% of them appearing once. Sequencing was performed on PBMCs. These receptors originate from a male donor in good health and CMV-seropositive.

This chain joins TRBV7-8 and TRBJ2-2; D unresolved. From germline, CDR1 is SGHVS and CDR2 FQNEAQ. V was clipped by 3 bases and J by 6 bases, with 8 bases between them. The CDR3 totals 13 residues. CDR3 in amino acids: CASSLIVPGELFF. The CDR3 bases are TGTGCCAGCAGCTTGATAGTTCCCGGGGAGCTGTTTTTT. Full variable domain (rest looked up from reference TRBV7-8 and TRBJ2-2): GAGVSQSPRYKVAKRGQDVALRCDPISGHVSLFWYQQALGQGPEFLTYFQNEAQLDKSGLPSDRFFAERPEGSVSTLKIQRTQQEDSAVYLCASSLIVPGELFFGEGSRLTVL.

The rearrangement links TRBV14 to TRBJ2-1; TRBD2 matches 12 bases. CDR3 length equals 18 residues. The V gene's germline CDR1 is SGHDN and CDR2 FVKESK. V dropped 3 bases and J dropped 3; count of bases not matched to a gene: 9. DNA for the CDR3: TGTGCCAGCAGCCACCAAACCGGACTAGCGGGAATCTACAATGAGCAGTTCTTC. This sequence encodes CASSHQTGLAGIYNEQFF.

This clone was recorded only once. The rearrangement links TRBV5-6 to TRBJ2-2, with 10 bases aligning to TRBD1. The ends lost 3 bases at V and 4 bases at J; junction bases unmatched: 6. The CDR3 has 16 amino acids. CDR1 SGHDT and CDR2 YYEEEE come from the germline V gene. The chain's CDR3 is CASSWEGTGATGELFF. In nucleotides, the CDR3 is TGTGCCAGCAGCTGGGAAGGGACAGGGGCCACCGGGGAGCTGTTTTTT.

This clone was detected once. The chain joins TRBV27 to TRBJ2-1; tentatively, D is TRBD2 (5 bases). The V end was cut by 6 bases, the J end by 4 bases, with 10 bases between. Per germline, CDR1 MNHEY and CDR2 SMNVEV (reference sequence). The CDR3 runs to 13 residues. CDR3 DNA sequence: TGTGCCAGCAGCTTTGAGGGTTACAATGAGCAGTTCTTC. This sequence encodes CASSFEGYNEQFF.

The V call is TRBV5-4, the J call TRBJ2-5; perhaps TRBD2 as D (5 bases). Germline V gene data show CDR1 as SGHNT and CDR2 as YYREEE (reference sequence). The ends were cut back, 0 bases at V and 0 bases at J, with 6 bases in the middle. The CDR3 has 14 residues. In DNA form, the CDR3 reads TGTGCCAGCAGCTTGGTCGGGAACCAAGAGACCCAGTACTTC. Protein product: CASSLVGNQETQYF.

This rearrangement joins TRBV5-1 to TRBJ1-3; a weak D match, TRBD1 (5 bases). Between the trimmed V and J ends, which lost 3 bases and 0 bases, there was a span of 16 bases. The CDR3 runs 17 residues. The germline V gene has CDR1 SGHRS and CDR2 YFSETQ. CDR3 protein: CASSSRGPGSSGNTIYF. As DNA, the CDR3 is TGCGCCAGCAGCTCGCGGGGTCCAGGGTCCTCTGGAAACACCATATATTTT.

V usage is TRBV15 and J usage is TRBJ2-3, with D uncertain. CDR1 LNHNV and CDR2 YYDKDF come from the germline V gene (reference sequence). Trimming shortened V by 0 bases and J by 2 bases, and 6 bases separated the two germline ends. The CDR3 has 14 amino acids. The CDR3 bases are TGTGCCACCAGCAGAGAGGCGGACACAGATACGCAGTATTTT. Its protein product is CATSREADTDTQYF.

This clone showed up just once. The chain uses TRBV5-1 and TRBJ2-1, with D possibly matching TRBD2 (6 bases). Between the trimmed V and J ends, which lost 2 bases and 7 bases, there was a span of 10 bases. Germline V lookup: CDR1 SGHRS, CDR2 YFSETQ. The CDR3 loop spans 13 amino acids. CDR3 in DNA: TGCGCCAGCAGCTTAAGCGGGTCAAATGAGCAGTTCTTC. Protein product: CASSLSGSNEQFF.

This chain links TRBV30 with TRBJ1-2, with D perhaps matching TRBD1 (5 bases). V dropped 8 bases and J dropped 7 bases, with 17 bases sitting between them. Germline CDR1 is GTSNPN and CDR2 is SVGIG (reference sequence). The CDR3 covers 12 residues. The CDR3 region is CAGGRGERGYTF. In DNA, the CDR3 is TGTGCCGGGGGGAGAGGGGAGCGTGGCTACACCTTC. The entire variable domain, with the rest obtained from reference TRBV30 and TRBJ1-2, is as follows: SQTIHQWPATLVQPVGSPLSLECTVEGTSNPNLYWYRQAAGRGLQLLFYSVGIGQISSEVPQNLSASRPQDRQFILSSKKLLLSDSGFYLCAGGRGERGYTFGSGTRLTVV.

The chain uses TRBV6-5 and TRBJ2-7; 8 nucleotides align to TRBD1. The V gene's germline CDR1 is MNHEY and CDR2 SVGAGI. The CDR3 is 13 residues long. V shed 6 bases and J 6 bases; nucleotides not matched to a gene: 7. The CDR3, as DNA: TGTGCCAGCAGCCCTGGACAGGGAGGCGAGCAGTACTTC. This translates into CASSPGQGGEQYF.

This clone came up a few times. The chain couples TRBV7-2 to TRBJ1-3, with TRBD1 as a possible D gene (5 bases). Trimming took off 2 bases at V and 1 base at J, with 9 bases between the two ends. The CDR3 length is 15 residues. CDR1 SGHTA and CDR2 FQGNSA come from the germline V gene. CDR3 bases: TGTGCCAGCAGCTTATCAGGGATGTCTGGAAACACCATATATTTT. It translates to CASSLSGMSGNTIYF.

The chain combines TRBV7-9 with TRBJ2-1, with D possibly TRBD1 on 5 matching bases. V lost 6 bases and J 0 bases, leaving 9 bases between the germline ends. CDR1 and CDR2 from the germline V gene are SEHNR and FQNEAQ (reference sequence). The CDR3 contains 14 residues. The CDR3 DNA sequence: TGTGCCAGCAGTATCGACAGCTCCTACAATGAGCAGTTCTTC. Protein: CASSIDSSYNEQFF.

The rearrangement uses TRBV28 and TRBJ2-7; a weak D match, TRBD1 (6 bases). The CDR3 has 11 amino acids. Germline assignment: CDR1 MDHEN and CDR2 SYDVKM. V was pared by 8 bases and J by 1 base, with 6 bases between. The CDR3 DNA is TGTGCCAGCGGGACATCCTACGAGCAGTACTTC. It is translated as CASGTSYEQYF.

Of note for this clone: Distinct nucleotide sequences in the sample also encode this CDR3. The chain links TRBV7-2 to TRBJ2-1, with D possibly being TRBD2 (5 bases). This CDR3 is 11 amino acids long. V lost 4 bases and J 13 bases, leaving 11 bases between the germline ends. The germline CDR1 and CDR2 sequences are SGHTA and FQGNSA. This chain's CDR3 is CASSSGPSQFF. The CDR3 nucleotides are TGTGCCAGCAGCTCCGGACCTAGCCAGTTCTTC.

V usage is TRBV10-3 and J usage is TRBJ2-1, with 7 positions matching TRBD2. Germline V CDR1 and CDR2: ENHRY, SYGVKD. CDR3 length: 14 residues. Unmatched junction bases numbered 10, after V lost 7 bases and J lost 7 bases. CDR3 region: CAIKGAGPGNEQFF. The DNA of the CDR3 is TGTGCCATCAAGGGAGCGGGACCGGGGAATGAGCAGTTCTTC.

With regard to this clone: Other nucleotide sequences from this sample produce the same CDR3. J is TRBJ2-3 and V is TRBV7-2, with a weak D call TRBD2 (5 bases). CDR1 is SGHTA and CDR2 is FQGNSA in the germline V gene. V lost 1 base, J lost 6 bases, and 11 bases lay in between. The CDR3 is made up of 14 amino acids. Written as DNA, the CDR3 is TGTGCCAGCAGCTTAGGGCTAGCCGGGGATACGCAGTATTTT. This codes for CASSLGLAGDTQYF.

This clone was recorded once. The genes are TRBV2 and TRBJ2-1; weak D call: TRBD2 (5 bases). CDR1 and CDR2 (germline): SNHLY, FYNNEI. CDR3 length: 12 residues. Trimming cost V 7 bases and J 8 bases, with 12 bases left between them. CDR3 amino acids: CASNSGFDEQFF. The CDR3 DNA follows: TGTGCCAGCAATTCGGGGTTCGATGAGCAGTTCTTC.

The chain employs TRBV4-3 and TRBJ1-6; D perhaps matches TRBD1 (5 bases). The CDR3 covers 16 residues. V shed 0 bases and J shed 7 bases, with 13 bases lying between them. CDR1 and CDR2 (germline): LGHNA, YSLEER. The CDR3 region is CASSQDPTGANSPLHF. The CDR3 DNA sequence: TGCGCCAGCAGCCAAGATCCAACAGGAGCCAATTCACCCCTCCACTTT.